This TCR beta chain was obtained from a study of CD8+ T cells in alopecia areata. Extracted RNA was reverse transcribed, and the resulting cDNA served as sequencing template. Assay: immunoSEQ multiplex PCR; the TCRdb copy retains only in-frame clones and omits some. The data contain 110,000 or so clones, 45% to 70% of them seen just once; the ten biggest clones take up approximately 22%. V was clipped by 1 base and J by 5 bases, with 9 bases between them. This CDR3 has 14 residues. Germline V lookup: CDR1 SEHNR, CDR2 FQNEAQ (reference sequence). This clone was detected many times. Its matching antigen is unknown. Different DNA sequences within this sample yield the same CDR3. Study-wide results and caveats: Relative to mice, TCR sharing across patients was less clear, a difference possibly HLA-related. Tissue-resident alphabeta T cells belonging to normal skin likewise get sequenced within scalp specimens. Relative to normal scalp, lesional scalp, especially alopecia totalis/universalis, showed higher clonality.

The sequence was obtained from a human donor in good health. This chain uses TRBV7-9 with TRBJ1-5; no clear D gene. The sequenced sample was CD8+ T cells sorted from blood. The CDR3 DNA sequence: TGTGCCAGCAGCTTAGGCAGAAGCGATCAGCCCCAGCATTTT. Amino acids: CASSLGRSDQPQHF.